These T cell receptor beta chains were read from a single sample in a study of identical twins. TCRdb recomputed calls from the 5' RACE reads with MiXCR, one row per CDR3 protein. The sample carries 1.5 million to 2 million distinct CDR3 sequences, more than 30% recorded once. Sequencing used cord blood. The receptors originated from a newborn girl in good health. CDR3s include the opening cysteine and the closing phenylalanine or tryptophan. D genes are given only for firm matches. Clone size is shown for a subset of rows, as once, few, many or a class of expanded clone.

cdr3_nt,cdr3_aa,clone_size,v_call,d_call,j_call
TGCAGTGCTAGTATGGGGAAAGGGTACAATGAGCAGTACTTC,CSASMGKGYNEQYF,.,TRBV20-1,.,TRBJ2-5
TGTGCCAGCAGCTTAGACGGTGGGAGGGGGTCTACTGAAGCTTTCTTT,CASSLDGGRGSTEAFF,few,TRBV7-2,.,TRBJ1-1
TGTGCCAGCGCGCGTAGCGCCCCCTACGAGCAGTACTTC,CASARSAPYEQYF,.,TRBV7-6,.,TRBJ2-7
TGTGCCAGCAGGCAGGGACCCCGGGGCGCCGAAGCTTTCTTT,CASRQGPRGAEAFF,.,TRBV12-3/TRBV12-4,.,TRBJ1-1
TGCAGTGCTAGAGGTCGAGGCAGGAGCGGGGACTATGGCTACACCTTC,CSARGRGRSGDYGYTF,once,TRBV20-1,.,TRBJ1-2
TGCGCCAGCAGCTTCGGACTAGCGGGAGAGCAGGGCGAGCAGTACTTC,CASSFGLAGEQGEQYF,.,TRBV5-1,TRBD2,TRBJ2-7
TGCAGTGGCAGGACTAGCGATCTCACAGATACGCAGTATTTT,CSGRTSDLTDTQYF,.,TRBV20-1,TRBD2,TRBJ2-3
TGTGCCAGCAGCCAAGATTTACCACCTAGCGGGGTAGGGGGTGGGCAGTACTTC,CASSQDLPPSGVGGGQYF,few,TRBV4-2,TRBD2,TRBJ2-5
TGTGCCAGCAGCTTAGGCTCCCGACTGAACTACTACGAGCAGTACTTC,CASSLGSRLNYYEQYF,few,TRBV13,.,TRBJ2-7
TGTGCCAGCAGTGTATACCGGGACAGGATTTTCTACACCTTC,CASSVYRDRIFYTF,.,TRBV6-1,TRBD1,TRBJ1-2
TGCAGTGCTAGAGAGGGGGCCCCGAGCTCCTATAATTCACCCCTCCACTTT,CSAREGAPSSYNSPLHF,.,TRBV20-1,.,TRBJ1-6
TGTGCCAGCAGCCGGAGCGTAGACAGTTTTTATGGCTACACCTTC,CASSRSVDSFYGYTF,few,TRBV11-1,.,TRBJ1-2
TGTGCCAACAGCTTGGCCAGCGGAAACTACGAGCAGTACTTC,CANSLASGNYEQYF,.,TRBV5-5,.,TRBJ2-7
TGCGCCAGCAGCCAAGAGGGTAGCGGGAGGAACACCGGGGAGCTGTTTTTT,CASSQEGSGRNTGELFF,few,TRBV4-1,TRBD2,TRBJ2-2
TGTGCCAGCAGCTCCCCCAATAGCGGGAGTATCCATGAGCAGTTCTTC,CASSSPNSGSIHEQFF,.,TRBV11-3,TRBD2,TRBJ2-1
TGTGCCAGCAGCCCGAAGGGACAGAGGCAGCCCCAGCATTTT,CASSPKGQRQPQHF,.,TRBV5-8,TRBD1,TRBJ1-5
TGCGCCAGCAGCCAAGATTTCAACCTAGGGCCTTATAATTCACCCCTCCACTTT,CASSQDFNLGPYNSPLHF,few,TRBV4-1,.,TRBJ1-6
TGTGCCAGCAGTTCGAAGAACATGAACACTGAAGCTTTCTTT,CASSSKNMNTEAFF,.,TRBV7-6,.,TRBJ1-1
TGCAGTGCCCCCCCGGAGGGGGTGGGTGGCTACACCTTC,CSAPPEGVGGYTF,.,TRBV20-1,.,TRBJ1-2
TGTGCCAGCAGCGGAACAGGGACAACTAATGAAAAACTGTTTTTT,CASSGTGTTNEKLFF,few,TRBV5-5,.,TRBJ1-4
TGTGCCAGCAGCCAAGTGTCGGTAGTGAGGCGGGCAAGCTCCTACAATGAGCAGTACTTC,CASSQVSVVRRASSYNEQYF,.,TRBV4-2,.,TRBJ2-7
TGTGCCAGCAGTTTAAGGAGGGGGCTGAGCACTGAAGCTTTCTTT,CASSLRRGLSTEAFF,.,TRBV12-3/TRBV12-4,TRBD1,TRBJ1-1
TGCAGTGCTAGAGATATGGCGACCCCAGATACGCAGTATTTT,CSARDMATPDTQYF,.,TRBV20-1,.,TRBJ2-3
TGCAGCGTCGTACAGGGGACTAATGAAAAACTGTTTTTT,CSVVQGTNEKLFF,.,TRBV29-1,TRBD1,TRBJ1-4
TGTGCCAGCAGTTCTACCCGGGCTAGCGGGAGGGCCCGCGAGCAGTACTTC,CASSSTRASGRAREQYF,.,TRBV12-3/TRBV12-4,TRBD2,TRBJ2-7
TGCAGTGCAAAAGCACCAGATACGCAGTATTTT,CSAKAPDTQYF,.,TRBV20-1,.,TRBJ2-3
TGCGCCAGCAGCTGGAACCCATCGACGAACACCGGGGAGCTGTTTTTT,CASSWNPSTNTGELFF,.,TRBV5-1,.,TRBJ2-2
TGCAGTGCCGGGACTAGCTCATCACGGGGATACAATGAGCAGTTCTTC,CSAGTSSSRGYNEQFF,.,TRBV20-1,TRBD2,TRBJ2-1
TGTGCCACCAGTGACCCGCCATTGACTAGCGGGCCCTGCAATGAGCAGTTCTTC,CATSDPPLTSGPCNEQFF,.,TRBV24-1,TRBD2,TRBJ2-1
TGTGCCGGCAGTTACCCCCAGCGGGAGAGCACAGATACGCAGTATTTT,CAGSYPQRESTDTQYF,.,TRBV6-2/TRBV6-3,TRBD2,TRBJ2-3
TGTGCCAGCAGCTTACTGGGGGCAGAGACCCAGTACTTC,CASSLLGAETQYF,few,TRBV7-9,.,TRBJ2-5
TGCAGTGGTCTTCCCGCGGGGGCTGCTAACTATGGCTACACCTTC,CSGLPAGAANYGYTF,few,TRBV20-1,.,TRBJ1-2
TGCAGTGCTAGTCCCCTAGGGCGGTACCAAGAGACCCAGTACTTC,CSASPLGRYQETQYF,few,TRBV20-1,.,TRBJ2-5
TGTGCCAGCAGTTACGATGAAACACTATCATTCACAGATACGCAGTATTTT,CASSYDETLSFTDTQYF,.,TRBV6-6,.,TRBJ2-3
TGTGCCAGCAGCTACAGGGGGATGAGCAATCAGCCCCAGCATTTT,CASSYRGMSNQPQHF,.,TRBV12-3/TRBV12-4,TRBD1,TRBJ1-5
TGTGCCAGCAGCGTAGACGGAGGGACTCGATATACGCAGTATTTT,CASSVDGGTRYTQYF,few,TRBV9,.,TRBJ2-3
TGTGCTAGTGGTTTGGTATTAGGGGGAGCCTACAATGAGCAGTTCTTC,CASGLVLGGAYNEQFF,few,TRBV12-5,.,TRBJ2-1
TGTGCCAGCAGTTACCTTGAGCGGGCCTACAATGAGCAGTTCTTC,CASSYLERAYNEQFF,few,TRBV6-5,.,TRBJ2-1
TGCGCCAGCAGCCAAGGGCGTGAGCAGTTCTTC,CASSQGREQFF,many,TRBV3-1,.,TRBJ2-1
TGTGCCAGCAGCCAAGGGAAACTGACTAGCGTATTCAACAATGAGCAGTTCTTC,CASSQGKLTSVFNNEQFF,few,TRBV4-2,TRBD2,TRBJ2-1
TGTGCCAGCAGCTTACCTCTTGGGGGGCTGTTTTTT,CASSLPLGGLFF,few,TRBV7-9,.,TRBJ1-4
TGTGCCAGCAGTGAATGGGCTCCTAGGAGGAGGTCACCCCTCCACTTT,CASSEWAPRRRSPLHF,few,TRBV6-1,.,TRBJ1-6
TGTGCCAGCAGCTTGGTTCGCAGGGTGAGCTATGGCTACACCTTC,CASSLVRRVSYGYTF,.,TRBV5-6,.,TRBJ1-2
TGCGCCAGCAGCCCAGTCCGGGCGAACACCGGGGAGCTGTTTTTT,CASSPVRANTGELFF,.,TRBV7-6,.,TRBJ2-2
TGTGCCAGCAGCGTCTGGCTGACTAGGGGGAGGCAGAACACTGAAGCTTTCTTT,CASSVWLTRGRQNTEAFF,.,TRBV28,.,TRBJ1-1